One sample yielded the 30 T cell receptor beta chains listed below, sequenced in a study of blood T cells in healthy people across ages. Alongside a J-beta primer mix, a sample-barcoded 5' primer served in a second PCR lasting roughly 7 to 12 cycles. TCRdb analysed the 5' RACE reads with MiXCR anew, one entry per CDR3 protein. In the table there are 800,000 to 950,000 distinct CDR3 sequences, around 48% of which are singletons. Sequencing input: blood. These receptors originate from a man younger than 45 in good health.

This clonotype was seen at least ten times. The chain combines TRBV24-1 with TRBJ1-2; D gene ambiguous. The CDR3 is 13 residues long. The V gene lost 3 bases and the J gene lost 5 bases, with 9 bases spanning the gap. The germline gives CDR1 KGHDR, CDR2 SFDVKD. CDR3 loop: CATSDGRAYGYTF. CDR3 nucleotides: TGTGCCACCAGTGATGGCCGCGCATATGGCTACACCTTC.

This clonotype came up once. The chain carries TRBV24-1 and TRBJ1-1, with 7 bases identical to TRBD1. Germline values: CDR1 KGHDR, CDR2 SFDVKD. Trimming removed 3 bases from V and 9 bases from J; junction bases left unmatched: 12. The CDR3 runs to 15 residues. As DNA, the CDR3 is TGTGCCACCAGTGATAATAGCTTGACAGGGTGGAAAGCTTTCTTT. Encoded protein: CATSDNSLTGWKAFF.

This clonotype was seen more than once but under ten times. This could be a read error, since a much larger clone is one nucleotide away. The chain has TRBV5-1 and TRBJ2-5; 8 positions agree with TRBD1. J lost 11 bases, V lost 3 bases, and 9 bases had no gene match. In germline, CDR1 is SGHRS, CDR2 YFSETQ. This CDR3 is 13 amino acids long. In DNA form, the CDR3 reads TGCGCCAGCAGCTGGACGGACAGGGATGAGCAGTACTTC. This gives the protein CASSWTDRDEQYF.

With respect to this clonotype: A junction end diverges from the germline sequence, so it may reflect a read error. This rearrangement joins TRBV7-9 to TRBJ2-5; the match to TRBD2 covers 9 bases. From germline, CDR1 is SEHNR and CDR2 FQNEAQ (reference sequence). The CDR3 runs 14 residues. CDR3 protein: CASSFLAGQETRYF. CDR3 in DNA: TGTGCCAGCAGCTTTCTAGCGGGGCAAGAGACCCGGTACTTC.

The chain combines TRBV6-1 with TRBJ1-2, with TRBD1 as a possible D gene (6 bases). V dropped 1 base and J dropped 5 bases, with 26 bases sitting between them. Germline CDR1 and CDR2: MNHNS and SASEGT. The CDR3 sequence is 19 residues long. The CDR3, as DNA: TGTGCCAGCAGTGAAGTCCACGGGACAACAAGGTGGGAGAGATATGGCTACACCTTC. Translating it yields CASSEVHGTTRWERYGYTF.

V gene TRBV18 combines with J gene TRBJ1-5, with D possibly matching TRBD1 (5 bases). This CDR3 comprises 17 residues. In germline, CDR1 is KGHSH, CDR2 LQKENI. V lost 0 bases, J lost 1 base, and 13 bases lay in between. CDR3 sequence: CASSPPRRGESNQPQHF. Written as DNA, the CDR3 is TGTGCCAGCTCACCACCGAGGAGGGGCGAAAGCAATCAGCCCCAGCATTTT.

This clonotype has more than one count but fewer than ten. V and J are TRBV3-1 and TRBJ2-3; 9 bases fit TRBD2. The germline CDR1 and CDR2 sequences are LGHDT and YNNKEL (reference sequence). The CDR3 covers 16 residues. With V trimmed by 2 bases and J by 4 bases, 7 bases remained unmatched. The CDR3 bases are TGTGCCAGCAGCCAACTCATGGTAGCGGGGGCAGATACGCAGTATTTT. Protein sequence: CASSQLMVAGADTQYF.

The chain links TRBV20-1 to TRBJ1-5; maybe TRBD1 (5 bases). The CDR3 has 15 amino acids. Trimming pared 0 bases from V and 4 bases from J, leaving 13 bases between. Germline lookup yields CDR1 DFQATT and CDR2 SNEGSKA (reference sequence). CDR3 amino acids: CSARDWMGENQPQHF. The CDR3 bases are TGCAGTGCTAGAGATTGGATGGGGGAAAATCAGCCCCAGCATTTT.

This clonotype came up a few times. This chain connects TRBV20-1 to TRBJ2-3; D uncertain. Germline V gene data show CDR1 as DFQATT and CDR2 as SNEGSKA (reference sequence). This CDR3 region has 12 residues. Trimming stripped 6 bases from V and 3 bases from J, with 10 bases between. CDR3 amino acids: CSAETGTDTQYF. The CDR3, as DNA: TGCAGTGCGGAGACTGGAACAGATACGCAGTATTTT.

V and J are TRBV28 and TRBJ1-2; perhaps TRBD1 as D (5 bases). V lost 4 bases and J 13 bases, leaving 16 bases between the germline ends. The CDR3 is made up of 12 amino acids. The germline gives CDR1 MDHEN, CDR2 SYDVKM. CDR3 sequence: CASSSGTTFCTF. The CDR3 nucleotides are TGTGCCAGCAGTTCCGGGACCACTTTTTGCACCTTC.

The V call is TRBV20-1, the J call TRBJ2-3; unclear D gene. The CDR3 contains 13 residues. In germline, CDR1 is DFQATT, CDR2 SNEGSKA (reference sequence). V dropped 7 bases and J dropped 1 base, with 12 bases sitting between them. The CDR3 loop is CSELGMGTDTQYF. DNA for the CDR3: TGCAGTGAACTGGGGATGGGCACAGATACGCAGTATTTT.

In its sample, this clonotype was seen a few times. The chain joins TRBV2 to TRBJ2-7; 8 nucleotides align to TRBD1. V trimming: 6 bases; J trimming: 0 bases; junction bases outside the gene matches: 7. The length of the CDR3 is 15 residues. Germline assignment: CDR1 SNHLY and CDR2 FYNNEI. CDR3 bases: TGTGCCAGCAGACAGGGGGACTCCAGCTCCTACGAGCAGTACTTC. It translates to CASRQGDSSSYEQYF.

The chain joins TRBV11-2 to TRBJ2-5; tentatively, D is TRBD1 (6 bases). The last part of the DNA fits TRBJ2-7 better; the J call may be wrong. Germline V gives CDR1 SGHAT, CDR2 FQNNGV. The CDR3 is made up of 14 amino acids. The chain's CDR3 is CASSLTRGRYEQYF. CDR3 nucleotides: TGTGCCAGCAGCCTCACCAGGGGCAGGTACGAGCAGTACTTC.

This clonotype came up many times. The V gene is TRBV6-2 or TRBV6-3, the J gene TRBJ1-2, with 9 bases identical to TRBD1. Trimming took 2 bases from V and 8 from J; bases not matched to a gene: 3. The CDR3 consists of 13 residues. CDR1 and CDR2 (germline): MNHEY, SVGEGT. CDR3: CASSYPGQGGYTF. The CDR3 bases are TGTGCCAGCAGTTACCCTGGACAGGGGGGCTACACCTTC.

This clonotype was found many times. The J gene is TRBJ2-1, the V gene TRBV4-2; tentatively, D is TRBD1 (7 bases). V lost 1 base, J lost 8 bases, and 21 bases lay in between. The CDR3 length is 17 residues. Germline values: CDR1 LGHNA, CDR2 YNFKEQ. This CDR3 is CASSQGSRGRFGDEQFF. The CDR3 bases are TGTGCCAGCAGCCAAGGGTCCAGGGGGAGGTTTGGGGATGAGCAGTTCTTC.

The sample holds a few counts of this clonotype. Written as DNA, the CDR3 is TGTGCCAGCAGCTCACAAGTCGTGACCACCTCTAACTATGGCTACACCTTC. Its translation: CASSSQVVTTSNYGYTF. The chain combines TRBV7-9 with TRBJ1-2; D gene uncertain. V lost 4 bases to trimming and J lost 0 bases, with 18 bases between them. In germline, CDR1 is SEHNR, CDR2 FQNEAQ (reference sequence). This CDR3 contains 17 residues.

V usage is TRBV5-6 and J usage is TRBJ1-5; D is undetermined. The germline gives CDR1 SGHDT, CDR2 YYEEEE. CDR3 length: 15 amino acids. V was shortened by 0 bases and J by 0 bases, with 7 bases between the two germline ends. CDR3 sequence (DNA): TGTGCCAGCAGCTTGGGGTTAAATAGCAATCAGCCCCAGCATTTT. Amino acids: CASSLGLNSNQPQHF.

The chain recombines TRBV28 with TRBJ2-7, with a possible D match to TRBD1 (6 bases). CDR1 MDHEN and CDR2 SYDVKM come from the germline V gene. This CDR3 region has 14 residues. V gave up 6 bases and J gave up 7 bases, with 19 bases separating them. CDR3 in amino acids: CASSPGGQIREQYF. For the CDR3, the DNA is TGTGCCAGCAGCCCTGGGGGACAAATCAGAGAGCAGTACTTC.

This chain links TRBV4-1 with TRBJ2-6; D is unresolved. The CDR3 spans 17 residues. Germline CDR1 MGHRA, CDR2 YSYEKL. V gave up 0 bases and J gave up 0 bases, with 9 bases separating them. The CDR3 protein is CASSQERSVSGANVLTF. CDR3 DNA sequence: TGCGCCAGCAGCCAAGAACGGTCAGTCTCTGGGGCCAACGTCCTGACTTTC.

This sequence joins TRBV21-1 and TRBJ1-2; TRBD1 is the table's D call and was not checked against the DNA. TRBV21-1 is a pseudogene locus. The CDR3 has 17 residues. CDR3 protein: CASSKVITCRWSYGYTF. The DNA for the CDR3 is TGTGCCAGCAGCAAAGTGATCACCTGTCGGTGGTCCTATGGCTACACCTTC.

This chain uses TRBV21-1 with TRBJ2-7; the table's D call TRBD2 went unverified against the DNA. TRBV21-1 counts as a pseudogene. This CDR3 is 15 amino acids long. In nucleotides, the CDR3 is TGTGCCAGCAGCAAAGGGCAGGGCCGTCGAAGGCCCCAGTACTTC. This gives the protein CASSKGQGRRRPQYF.

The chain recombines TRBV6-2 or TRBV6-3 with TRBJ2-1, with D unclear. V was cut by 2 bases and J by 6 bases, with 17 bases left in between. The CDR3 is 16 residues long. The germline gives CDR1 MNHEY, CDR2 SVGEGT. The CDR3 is CASSYLRSRAVNEQFF. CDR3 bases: TGTGCCAGCAGTTACCTTCGTTCTCGGGCAGTCAATGAGCAGTTCTTC.

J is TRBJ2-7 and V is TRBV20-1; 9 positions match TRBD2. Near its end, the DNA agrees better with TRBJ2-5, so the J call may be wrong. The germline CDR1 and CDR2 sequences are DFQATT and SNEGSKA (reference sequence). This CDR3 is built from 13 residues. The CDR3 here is CSAGSGGSETQYF. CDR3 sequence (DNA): TGCAGTGCTGGGAGCGGGGGGTCTGAGACCCAGTACTTC.

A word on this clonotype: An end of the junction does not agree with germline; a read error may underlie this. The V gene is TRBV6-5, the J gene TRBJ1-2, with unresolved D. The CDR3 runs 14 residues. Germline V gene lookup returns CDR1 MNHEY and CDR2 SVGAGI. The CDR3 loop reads CAGSYDVGNDGYTF. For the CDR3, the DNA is TGTGCCGGCAGTTACGATGTGGGTAACGATGGCTACACCTTC.

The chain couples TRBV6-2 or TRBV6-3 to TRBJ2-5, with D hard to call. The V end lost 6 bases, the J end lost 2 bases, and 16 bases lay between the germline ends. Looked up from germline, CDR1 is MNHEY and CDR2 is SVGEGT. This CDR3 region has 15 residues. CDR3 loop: CASSLNHLGQETQYF. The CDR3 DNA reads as TGTGCCAGCAGCCTCAATCACCTGGGGCAAGAGACCCAGTACTTC.

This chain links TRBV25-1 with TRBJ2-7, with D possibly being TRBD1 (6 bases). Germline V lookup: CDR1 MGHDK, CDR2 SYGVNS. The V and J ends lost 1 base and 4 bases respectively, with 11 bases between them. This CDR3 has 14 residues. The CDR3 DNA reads TGTGCCAGCAGTGAATCAGGGGCCCTTTACGAGCAGTACTTC. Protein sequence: CASSESGALYEQYF.

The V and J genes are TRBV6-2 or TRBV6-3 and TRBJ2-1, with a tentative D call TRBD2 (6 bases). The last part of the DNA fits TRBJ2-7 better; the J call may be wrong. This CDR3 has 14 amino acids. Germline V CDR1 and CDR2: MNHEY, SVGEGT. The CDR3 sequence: CASSGGNSYNEQYF. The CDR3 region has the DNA TGTGCCAGCAGTGGGGGGAACTCCTACAATGAGCAGTACTTC.

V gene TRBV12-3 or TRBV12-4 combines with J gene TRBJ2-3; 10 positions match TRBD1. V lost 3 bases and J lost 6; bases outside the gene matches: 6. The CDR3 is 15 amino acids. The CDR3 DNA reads TGTGCCAGCAGTTTCCAGACAGGGGGCATCGATACGCAGTATTTT. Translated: CASSFQTGGIDTQYF.

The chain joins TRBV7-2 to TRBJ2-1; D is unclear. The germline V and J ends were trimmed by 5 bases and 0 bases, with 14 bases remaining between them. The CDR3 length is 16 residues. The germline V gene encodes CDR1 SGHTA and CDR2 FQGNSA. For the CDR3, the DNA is TGTGCCAGCAGCCCGGCGCGGCTTAGCTCCTACAATGAGCAGTTCTTC. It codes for CASSPARLSSYNEQFF.

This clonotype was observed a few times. The CDR3, as DNA: TGCAGTGCTAGTATACCTCCCAGGGAGACCCAGTACTTC. Protein: CSASIPPRETQYF. The rearrangement joins TRBV20-1 to TRBJ2-5; no firm D call. V was cut by 3 bases and J by 5 bases, with 13 bases left in between. CDR3 size: 13 residues. Germline CDR1 DFQATT, CDR2 SNEGSKA (reference sequence).